This paragraph covers one T cell receptor beta chain sequence. The sample is drawn from a study of blood T cell repertoires in COVID-19. Authors' methods: Scientists estimated how many nucleated cells there were by amplifying reference gene primers. Assay: immunoSEQ multiplex PCR; the TCRdb copy retains only in-frame clones and omits some. V and J calls plus clone size are reproduced from that table; the DNA served to infer D and trimming. The sample yields 200,000 to 250,000 clones, roughly nine tenths seen once. Trimming removed 0 bases at V and 4 bases at J, with 13 bases between. The CDR3 runs to 15 residues. Germline values: CDR1 SGHRS, CDR2 YFSETQ.

The chain carries TRBV5-1 and TRBJ2-5; TRBD1 is a possible D gene (6 bases). Material: peripheral blood. The sequence was obtained from a man aged 30-40 years with acute or convalescent COVID-19. As DNA, the CDR3 is TGCGCCAGCAGCTTGGCCTATCGAGGGGGAGAGACCCAGTACTTC. Translation: CASSLAYRGGETQYF.